These 23 T cell receptor beta chains share one sample of origin, sequenced in a study of blood T cell repertoires in COVID-19. Here immunoSEQ multiplex PCR was the method, and the copy in TCRdb shows in-frame clones only, minus some. The sample carries over 40,000 clones, around 92% recorded once. Material: peripheral blood. These receptors were collected from a human donor in a cohort sampled during active COVID-19.

V gene TRBV3-1 (or the pseudogene TRBV3-2) combines with J gene TRBJ2-4; the match to TRBD2 covers 8 bases. There are 15 residues in the CDR3. Germline V gene data show CDR1 as LGHDT and CDR2 as YNNKEL (reference sequence). V trimming: 4 bases; J trimming: 6 bases; junction bases outside the gene matches: 8. Here the CDR3 DNA reads TGTGCCAGCAGCCCTCCCTCTAGCGGGCGAAACATTCAGTACTTC. Its protein product is CASSPPSSGRNIQYF.

The genes are TRBV19 and TRBJ2-5; TRBD1 matches at 9 bases. The V segment lost 4 bases and the J segment 5 bases; nucleotides outside the gene matches: 8. Looked up from germline, CDR1 is LNHDA and CDR2 is SQIVND (reference sequence). This CDR3 is built from 15 residues. The chain's CDR3 is CASSRIGTGFETQYF. As DNA, the CDR3 is TGTGCCAGTAGTAGAATTGGGACAGGGTTCGAGACCCAGTACTTC.

The chain joins TRBV11-2 to TRBJ1-2, with 7 bases fitting TRBD1. Trimming took 5 bases from V and 5 from J; bases not matched to a gene: 14. This CDR3 region has 16 residues. The germline V gene encodes CDR1 SGHAT and CDR2 FQNNGV. The CDR3 DNA sequence: TGTGCCAGCAGCCAGGGGACAGTCGGGAAACGATATGGCTACACCTTC. Its protein is CASSQGTVGKRYGYTF.

V usage is TRBV5-8 and J usage is TRBJ2-7, with D possibly matching TRBD2 (5 bases). Per germline, CDR1 SGHTS and CDR2 YDEGEE. The CDR3 has 15 amino acids. Between the trimmed V and J ends, which lost 3 bases and 0 bases, there was a span of 13 bases. As DNA, the CDR3 is TGTGCCAGCAGCTCCCGGGAACTCTTCTCCTACGAGCAGTACTTC. Protein product: CASSSRELFSYEQYF.

This chain joins TRBV15 and TRBJ1-2, with D tentatively TRBD1 (5 bases). This CDR3 contains 16 residues. Germline lookup yields CDR1 LNHNV and CDR2 YYDKDF (reference sequence). V lost 1 base to trimming and J lost 0 bases, with 12 bases between them. CDR3 residues: CATSRVMTATNYGYTF. As DNA, the CDR3 is TGTGCCACCAGCAGAGTGATGACAGCAACTAACTATGGCTACACCTTC.

J is TRBJ2-3 and V is TRBV6-2 or TRBV6-3, with D maybe TRBD1 (5 bases). This CDR3 comprises 15 residues. The germline gives CDR1 MNHEY, CDR2 SVGEGT. Trimming removed 0 bases at V and 4 bases at J, with 11 bases between. The DNA for the CDR3 is TGTGCCAGCAGTTACTCCCAAATAGGGGCAGATACGCAGTATTTT. This sequence encodes CASSYSQIGADTQYF.

The chain has TRBV7-9 and TRBJ2-2, with 10 nucleotides matching TRBD2. The CDR3 consists of 15 residues. J gave up 4 bases and V 3 bases, and 2 bases lay outside the gene matches. Germline values: CDR1 SEHNR, CDR2 FQNEAQ (reference sequence). The CDR3 loop is CASSFSGRLTGELFF. The CDR3 nucleotides are TGTGCCAGCAGCTTTAGCGGGAGGCTCACCGGGGAGCTGTTTTTT.

The CDR3 is CASSLGGGNTGELFF. The CDR3 region has the DNA TGCGCCAGCAGCTTGGGCGGAGGGAACACCGGGGAGCTGTTTTTT. The chain is built from TRBV5-1 and TRBJ2-2, with TRBD2 as a possible D gene (5 bases). Trimming cost V 0 bases and J 1 base, with 7 bases left between them. Germline CDR1 reads SGHRS; CDR2 reads YFSETQ. This CDR3 has 15 amino acids.

The chain uses TRBV5-1 and TRBJ2-7, with D maybe TRBD2 (6 bases). Trimming pared 2 bases from V and 6 bases from J, leaving 15 bases between. The CDR3 runs 14 residues. The germline V gene has CDR1 SGHRS and CDR2 YFSETQ. CDR3 amino acids: CASSFGPIGGEQYF. The CDR3 region has the DNA TGCGCCAGCAGCTTCGGTCCAATCGGGGGCGAGCAGTACTTC.

This clone occurred once. The V gene is TRBV6-6, the J gene TRBJ1-1, with D perhaps TRBD1 (5 bases). The CDR3 covers 14 residues. The V end lost 5 bases, the J end lost 10 bases, and 20 bases lay between the germline ends. Germline CDR1 and CDR2: MNHNY and SVGAGI (reference sequence). The CDR3 DNA reads TGTGCCAGCAGTCTCCTCCAGCGGGGCAAAAGAGCTTTCTTT. It codes for CASSLLQRGKRAFF.

This sequence joins TRBV3-1 (or the pseudogene TRBV3-2) and TRBJ2-7, with a possible D match to TRBD2 (6 bases). The CDR3 is 14 residues long. Germline V gene lookup returns CDR1 LGHDT and CDR2 YNNKEL (reference sequence). V lost 3 bases, J lost 2 bases, and 11 bases lay in between. CDR3 DNA sequence: TGTGCCAGCAGCCACGGCGGGAAGGCCTACGAGCAGTACTTC. It encodes CASSHGGKAYEQYF.

This chain uses TRBV11-2 with TRBJ1-3; TRBD1 might be the D (6 bases). This CDR3 region has 16 residues. Trimming pared 6 bases from V and 0 bases from J, leaving 15 bases between. The germline V gene encodes CDR1 SGHAT and CDR2 FQNNGV. CDR3 loop: CASSPRTVISGNTIYF. DNA of the CDR3: TGTGCCAGCAGTCCTCGGACAGTCATCTCTGGAAACACCATATATTTT.

The genes are TRBV4-3 and TRBJ2-3; TRBD2 aligns across 8 bases. After removal of 3 bases from V and 4 bases from J, the junction contained 12 bases not matched to a gene. This CDR3 comprises 17 residues. In germline, CDR1 is LGHNA, CDR2 YSLEER. For the CDR3, the DNA is TGCGCCAGCAGCCATGCCCGCGCGGGGGGTTTAGCAGATACGCAGTATTTT. Translation: CASSHARAGGLADTQYF.

CDR3 in DNA: TGTGCCAGCAGCTTATTGCGACTCCCGGGGACCGGGGAGCTGTTTTTT. Its translation: CASSLLRLPGTGELFF. The chain couples TRBV11-2 to TRBJ2-2; D may be TRBD2 (5 bases). This CDR3 has 16 residues. CDR1 and CDR2 from the germline V gene are SGHAT and FQNNGV. Trimming removed 2 bases at V and 5 bases at J, with 15 bases between.

The genes are TRBV6-6 and TRBJ2-7; D is unresolved. The CDR3 consists of 14 residues. V was cut by 2 bases and J by 0 bases, with 8 bases left in between. Looked up from germline, CDR1 is MNHNY and CDR2 is SVGAGI (reference sequence). The CDR3 nucleotides read TGTGCCAGCAGTTACCCCACCAGCTCCTACGAGCAGTACTTC. This sequence encodes CASSYPTSSYEQYF.

The genes are TRBV5-6 and TRBJ1-6, with D tentatively TRBD1 (5 bases). Germline V gives CDR1 SGHDT, CDR2 YYEEEE. The CDR3 runs 17 residues. Trimming removed 5 bases at V and 6 bases at J, with 21 bases between. CDR3 sequence (DNA): TGTGCCAGCAGACCGACTGGGGGGGGGAGAGGTAATTCACCCCTCCACTTT. Amino acid sequence: CASRPTGGGRGNSPLHF.

The chain recombines TRBV6-5 with TRBJ2-1, with TRBD2 matching 11 bases. CDR3 length equals 15 residues. Germline trimming cut 8 bases from V and 1 base from J; bases unmatched to any gene: 4. CDR1 and CDR2 from the germline V gene are MNHEY and SVGAGI. The CDR3 nucleotides read TGTGCCAGCTTATTAGCGGGAGGGTCCTACAATGAGCAGTTCTTC. It codes for CASLLAGGSYNEQFF.

The chain couples TRBV3-1 (or the pseudogene TRBV3-2) to TRBJ1-4, with TRBD1 identical over 7 bases. The CDR3 is 14 amino acids. V shed 4 bases, J shed 10 bases, and the junction held 9 bases outside the gene matches. Germline V gene lookup returns CDR1 LGHDT and CDR2 YNNKEL (reference sequence). CDR3 nucleotide sequence: TGTGCCAGCAGCCGGGACAGCTCTTTGGGAAAACTGTTTTTT. Translation: CASSRDSSLGKLFF.

The chain joins TRBV7-9 to TRBJ2-3; D is possibly TRBD2 (6 bases). The germline V gene has CDR1 SEHNR and CDR2 FQNEAQ (reference sequence). V dropped 3 bases and J dropped 4 bases, with 14 bases sitting between them. The CDR3 spans 15 residues. The CDR3 spells CASSFGGRRPDTQYF. The CDR3, as DNA: TGTGCCAGCAGCTTCGGAGGGAGGAGGCCAGATACGCAGTATTTT.

The V gene is TRBV4-2, the J gene TRBJ2-5; D gene unclear. V was cut by 0 bases and J by 5 bases, with 19 bases left in between. This CDR3 contains 17 residues. Germline V gene lookup returns CDR1 LGHNA and CDR2 YNFKEQ. The CDR3 region has the DNA TGTGCCAGCAGCCAAGATCTTTTGCCTTACCAGGTGGAGACCCAGTACTTC. Encoded protein: CASSQDLLPYQVETQYF.

The V call is TRBV7-8, the J call TRBJ1-1; TRBD1 is a possible D gene (5 bases). V lost 5 bases and J lost 1, with 11 bases in between. The germline gives CDR1 SGHVS, CDR2 FQNEAQ. The CDR3 extends over 14 amino acids. CDR3 nucleotides: TGTGCCAGCAGCCCACGACAGAGGAACACTGAAGCTTTCTTT. Translating gives CASSPRQRNTEAFF.

The V and J genes are TRBV28 and TRBJ1-1; 7 bases map to TRBD1. Germline CDR1 MDHEN, CDR2 SYDVKM. V lost 6 bases, J lost 11 bases, and 15 bases stayed unmatched. The CDR3 sequence is 14 residues long. The CDR3 here is CASSSQGLSGMAFF. CDR3 bases: TGTGCCAGCAGCTCACAGGGGCTATCAGGGATGGCTTTCTTT.

The chain joins TRBV15 to TRBJ2-3; 8 bases line up with TRBD2. J gave up 1 base and V 0 bases, and 12 bases lay outside the gene matches. This CDR3 is built from 19 residues. Germline V gene lookup returns CDR1 LNHNV and CDR2 YYDKDF (reference sequence). The CDR3 sequence: CATSRDRGTSDTRTDTQYF. The CDR3 DNA is TGTGCCACCAGCAGAGATAGGGGGACTAGTGACACCCGCACAGATACGCAGTATTTT.